This is a list of T cell receptor beta chains from one sample in a study of radiotherapy plus CTLA-4 blockade in lung cancer. TCRdb's table, derived via immunoSEQ multiplex PCR, lists solely in-frame clones and lacks some. The sample has 85,000 to 130,000 clones, more than 75% seen once. Here the sequenced sample was peripheral blood, taken from a patient treated with radiotherapy plus ipilimumab. Receptors originate from a human donor with non-small cell lung cancer that progressed on radiotherapy plus ipilimumab. Some clones in this sample may be carry-over from other donors' samples. CDR3s include the opening cysteine and the closing phenylalanine or tryptophan.

V gene: TRBV7-2
J gene: TRBJ1-2
CDR3 protein: CASSLSAGYGYTF

V gene: TRBV6-1
J gene: TRBJ2-5
CDR3 protein: CASSVYRQETQYF

V gene: TRBV2
J gene: TRBJ2-2
CDR3 protein: CAGTRDILNTGELFF

V gene: TRBV10-1
J gene: TRBJ2-6
CDR3 protein: CASSGNSRDRASGANVLTF

V gene: TRBV9
J gene: TRBJ1-2
CDR3 protein: CASSLQGQGAAGYTF

V gene: TRBV4-1
J gene: TRBJ2-3
CDR3 protein: CASSQGRSWTDTQYF

V gene: TRBV9
J gene: TRBJ2-5
CDR3 protein: CASSDLPEETQYF

V gene: TRBV5-1
J gene: TRBJ2-1
CDR3 protein: CASSLGVTYNEQFF

V gene: TRBV7-9
J gene: NA
CDR3 protein: CASSYPGTSGTYEQYF

V gene: TRBV20-1
J gene: TRBJ2-3
CDR3 protein: CSARGALAQYF

V gene: TRBV9
J gene: TRBJ2-3
CDR3 protein: CASSVGPGGTDTQYF

V gene: TRBV7-3
J gene: TRBJ2-1
CDR3 protein: CASSLTSGGTIHNEQFF

V gene: TRBV6-6
J gene: TRBJ2-7
CDR3 protein: CASSYRDRGQVEQYF

V gene: TRBV7-3
J gene: TRBJ1-3
CDR3 protein: CASSLRSGNTIYF